The rows below give T cell receptor beta chains drawn from one sample of a study of T cell clones after liver transplantation. Libraries were prepared by immunoSEQ multiplex PCR; TCRdb keeps only in-frame clonotypes and omits some of them. The top ten hold 30% to 40% of the sample, which has 9,500 to 15,000 clones, roughly 80% seen once. Specimen: CD8+ T cells from blood, collected at the 22-month timepoint. The receptors shown here come from a human patient who received a liver transplant. Some T cells may originate from the graft donor. Each CDR3 is given with its conserved first and last residue. The D gene is left open where the match is weak. Clone size is stated in some rows and not others, as once, few, many or a class when expanded.

-,TRBV29-1,TRBD2,15,TRBJ2-1,TGCAGCGTCGGCCTACTAGCGGGAGGGCCCAATGAGCAGTTCTTC,CSVGLLAGGPNEQFF
-,TRBV7-3,-,13,TRBJ2-1,TGTGCCAGCAGCACTTTCACAGGGTGGGAGCAGTTCTTC,CASSTFTGWEQFF
few,TRBV4-3,-,16,TRBJ2-3,TGCGCCAGCAGCCAAGATCTCCAGCGGAGCACAGATACGCAGTATTTT,CASSQDLQRSTDTQYF
-,TRBV7-6,TRBD2,16,TRBJ2-7,TGTGCCAGCAGCTTAGCGTCGGCGGGAGGCTCCTACGAGCAGTACTTC,CASSLASAGGSYEQYF
-,TRBV9,TRBD2,16,TRBJ2-5,TGTGCCAGCAGCGTAGGTAATAGCGGGGGGGAAGAGACCCAGTACTTC,CASSVGNSGGEETQYF
few,TRBV19,-,15,TRBJ1-5,TGTGCCAGTAGTATAGGAGGGACGGGAGGTACGCCCCAGCATTTT,CASSIGGTGGTPQHF
-,TRBV7-6,TRBD2,17,TRBJ2-5,TGTGCCAGCAGCTTCGGTACTAGCGGGAGGCCCCAAGAGACCCAGTACTTC,CASSFGTSGRPQETQYF
few,TRBV14,-,13,TRBJ2-1,TGTGCCAGCAGCGGGGGCTCCTACAATGAGCAGTTCTTC,CASSGGSYNEQFF
-,TRBV19,-,12,TRBJ1-1,TGTGCCAGTAGGCAGAAGAACACTGAAGCTTTCTTT,CASRQKNTEAFF
-,TRBV9,-,15,TRBJ2-5,TGTGCCAGCAGCGTAGTGCCAGGGGCGGGAGAGACCCAGTACTTC,CASSVVPGAGETQYF
-,TRBV2,-,16,TRBJ2-5,TGTGCCAGCAGTGGAGGAGTCAGGGAGTCGCCAGAGACCCAGTACTTC,CASSGGVRESPETQYF
-,TRBV4-3,TRBD2,14,TRBJ2-1,TGCGCCAGCAGCCGGGGACTAGGAGACAATGAGCAGTTCTTC,CASSRGLGDNEQFF
-,TRBV9,-,15,TRBJ2-1,TGTGCCAGCAGCGTCGGCGTCACCAGCTACAATGAGCAGTTCTTC,CASSVGVTSYNEQFF
-,TRBV5-3,TRBD1,14,TRBJ1-5,TGTGCCAGAAGCTCCGGGACAGATAATCAGCCCCAGCATTTT,CARSSGTDNQPQHF
-,TRBV7-3,-,13,TRBJ1-3,TGTGCCAGCCCCACGGAGTCTGGAAACACCATATATTTT,CASPTESGNTIYF